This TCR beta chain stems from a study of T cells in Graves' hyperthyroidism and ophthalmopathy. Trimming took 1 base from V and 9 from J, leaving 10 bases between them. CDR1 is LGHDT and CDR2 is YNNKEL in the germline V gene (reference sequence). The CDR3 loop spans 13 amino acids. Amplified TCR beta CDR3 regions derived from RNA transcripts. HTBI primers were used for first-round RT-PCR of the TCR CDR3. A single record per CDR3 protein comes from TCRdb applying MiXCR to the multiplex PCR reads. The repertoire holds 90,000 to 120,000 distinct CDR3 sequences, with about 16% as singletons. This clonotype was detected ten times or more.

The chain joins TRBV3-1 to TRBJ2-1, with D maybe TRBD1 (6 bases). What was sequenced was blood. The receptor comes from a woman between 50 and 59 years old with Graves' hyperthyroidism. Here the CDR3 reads CASSQGQVREQFF. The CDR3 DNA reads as TGTGCCAGCAGCCAAGGACAGGTCCGTGAGCAGTTCTTC.